The present entry profiles one TCR beta chain with its context. Its antigen specificity is not known. Per-base quality was not reported, and no clone a single base away is much larger than it. The library was made by the immunoSEQ multiplex PCR assay. For the multiplex PCR, a mixture combining 60 forward primers for TCR Vbeta segments and 13 reverse primers for TCR Jbeta segments was used. The CDR3 region of rearranged TCR beta genes was amplified from genomic DNA with a multiplex PCR assay. The amplified TCR beta libraries were sequenced on the Illumina HiSeq System as 87-base-pair reads. The original methods were these. A later analysis counted 75 million to 100 million unique TCR beta chains across the 550 to 800 repertoires, and some 11 million of these chains were shared by at least two donors. A nearest-neighbor algorithm error-corrected the raw reads and collapsed the reads into unique sequences, merging closely related sequences to remove PCR and sequencing errors. CDR3 sequences were aligned to IMGT reference sequences to assign V, D and J gene segments. Each retained sequence needed at least a six-nucleotide match to both a V gene segment and a J gene segment. A rearrangement was called productive if the CDR3 had no stop codons and remained in frame with V and J, and every other rearrangement was called non-productive. CDR3 was defined according to IMGT convention as the region running from the second conserved V-encoded cysteine to the conserved J-encoded phenylalanine. The earlier analysis of about 590 of the donors excluded sequences that lacked an unambiguous match to a single V gene segment. In an earlier analysis of about 590 of the donors, a V segment was called functional when productive rearrangements were above 56.7%, and segregating when the standard deviation between donors exceeded 5%. To diagnose cytomegalovirus status from the catalog of TCR beta chain sequences, a statistical classification framework was built. In a later analysis, TCR nucleotide sequences were compared against IMGT/GENE-DB human TR gene sequences so that V and J genes could be assigned. In a later analysis, CDR3 sequences and most-parsimonious VDJ recombination scenarios were assigned using the TCRdist pipeline. In a later analysis, each TCR beta chain was defined by its CDR3 amino acid sequence together with its V-gene family, and reads without a unique V-gene family were excluded. In a later analysis, fewer than 600 highly shared, low-generation-probability nucleotide sequences were removed to address suspected cross-contamination and a sequencing artifact. In a later analysis, a clonal expansion index for each public chain was calculated from normalized within-repertoire ranks of inferred template counts. Generation probabilities in a later analysis came from a VDJ recombination model fitted to out-of-frame rearrangements, and those results were checked against IGoR. In a later analysis, TCR-TCR, TCR-HLA and TCR-CMV co-occurrence was scored with hypergeometric tests, and a repertoire-size bias correction was applied to TCR pairs. To estimate false discovery rates, a later analysis permuted the HLA or CMV assignments 20 times. In a later analysis, co-occurring TCRs were grouped with DBSCAN, and TCRdist sequence similarity was added when clustering was performed within HLA-allele-positive subsets. Repertoires with fewer than 30,000 or more than 120,000 public chains were left out of co-occurrence clustering, as were several repertoires with anomalous nucleotide sharing. TCRdb retrieved this table from immuneACCESS and kept in-frame rearrangements only. Not all clones are present; in checked studies, unresolved V genes account for under half, and no reason is known for the remainder. That table is the source of V, J and clone size, and D and trimming were worked out from the DNA. The sample records approximately 300,000 clones, roughly 80% of which are singletons. Jointly, the top ten make up about 0.3% of the sample.

This record comes from a study of cytomegalovirus exposure and HLA in healthy donors (dated by TCRdb to the late 2010s). About the investigation overall: An earlier analysis of some 500 of the donors reported more than 250 Gb of sequence data and around 120 million unique TCR beta sequences from 150 million to 200 million T cells. An early release that covered fewer than 800 HLA-typed donors contained 300 to 350 gigabases of sequencing data and 85 million to 100 million unique TCR sequences. Of the approximately 400 genotyped donors, over 80% were placed in the genetic ancestry cluster associated with self-reported Caucasian donors. The study aimed to test whether cataloging public T cell receptors could reveal signatures of past pathogen exposure. The study used immunosequencing to profile the T cell repertoires of 666 subjects and linked those repertoires to cytomegalovirus serostatus. A separate validation cohort of about 110 different subjects was used in addition to the roughly 640-subject first cohort. High-throughput TCR immunosequencing, statistical association of individual TCRs with disease status, and machine learning were combined to predict cytomegalovirus infection status. To study patterns of TCR occurrence, a later analysis re-analyzed previously published TCR beta repertoires from 600 to 750 donors and added high-resolution HLA genotyping. Rather than using new phenotypic data, the later analysis identified candidate immune exposures from TCR beta sequences and from how often those sequences occurred across donors. An earlier analysis of several hundred of the donors applied high-throughput TCR beta sequencing to assess whether each TCR beta V gene segment acted as functional or pseudogenic. Alongside the repertoire data, information on donor age, sex, ethnicity and CMV serostatus was compiled. A later genetic analysis used genome-wide SNP genotypes for 398 of the 666 donors, treating that subset as a discovery cohort. Every discovery cohort repertoire had been produced on one sequencing platform. HLA typing included class I and class II loci at four-digit resolution. Typing coverage varied by locus: about 629-630 donors for A, B, C, DRB1 and DQB1; approximately 500 for DQA1; more than 600 for DPA1; approximately 450 for DPB1. Roughly 5 DR-DQ haplotypes were handled as single units for association and clustering, since linkage in the cohort was strong. Across under 500 genotyped donors of the cohort, an average of approximately 240,000 unique TCR beta nucleotide sequences per donor were sequenced, and around 19% of those sequences were non-productive. General conclusions and limits of the study: In the study, 164 TCR beta chains were listed as associated with cytomegalovirus. The earlier analysis of around 600 of the donors excluded over 15 rarely observed V segments, including chromosome 9 orphons, because counts were too low. A few of the identified cytomegalovirus-associated TCR beta chains were confirmed in vitro to be specific for cytomegalovirus antigens. While some public TCRs were present in many individuals, most TCR sequences turned up only very rarely across donors. According to the authors, the approach could potentially be generalized to other disease states and immunological phenotypes. A further reported finding was that TCR beta sequences accurately predicted the HLA-A and HLA-B alleles for most subjects in the first cohort. Immune exposure information for the cohort was limited to CMV serostatus. Linkage disequilibrium might explain the correlated functional status among segregating V segments, but an unknown experimental factor could not be excluded. V-gene and J-gene trimming of TCR beta chains was associated with a missense DCLRE1C variant in a later genetic analysis, and the association was replicated in an independent cohort. According to a later genetic analysis, donors in an Asian-associated ancestry cluster had fewer N-insertions in productive TCRs than the approximately 670-donor mean. Because HLA typing was missing for some donors at each locus, association tests included only the typed subset. Only TCR beta chains were sequenced in this cohort, and the absence of alpha or paired-chain data limited detectable features. Cytomegalovirus status was reported to be diagnosed by the classifier with high specificity and sensitivity in both the original and validation cohorts. In an earlier analysis of more than 500 of the donors, most TCR beta V segments appeared in productive rearrangements about 90% or about 30% of the time, broadly matching IMGT annotations. Strong co-occurrence of HLA alleles, especially DR and DQ, made assigning TCR associations to individual alleles difficult. A cluster of highly shared sequence variants was judged likely to be a technical artifact of the sequencing pipeline. According to a later analysis, parvovirus B19, influenza, CMV and Epstein-Barr virus appeared linked to several top co-occurrence clusters. At a false discovery rate of 0.05, a later analysis linked some 17,000 TCR beta sequences to specific HLA alleles. Presence/absence analyses assumed roughly uniform sequencing depth across donors, an assumption that may not hold. Because the 87-base-pair reads could not distinguish some IMGT-functional V segments, including TRBV6-2 and TRBV6-3, those segments were excluded. In a later analysis, HLA-associated TCR beta chains were found to be more clonally expanded and to have lower generation probabilities than equally common non-associated chains. Most CMV-associated TCR beta chains appeared to be HLA-restricted in a later analysis, and the HLA associations seemed to be driven largely by CMV exposure. In a later analysis, TCR association rates were found to vary across HLA loci, with the most associated TCRs seen for DRB1 alleles and the fewest for HLA-C alleles.

The cohort was made up of about 670 healthy bone marrow donors. At the time of sampling, every cohort member was nominally healthy, though immune exposures that went unrecorded were likely present. The donor tested CMV seronegative, placing the donor among the 350 or so seronegative members of the cohort. Every donor gave a peripheral blood sample, and the peripheral blood mononuclear cells from that sample were used for TCR beta sequencing. The Qiagen DNeasy Blood Extraction Kit was used to extract genomic DNA from the blood cell samples. Relative to germline, V is 4 bases shorter and J is 6 bases shorter, with 15 bases between their ends. CDR1 is given as MGHRA and CDR2 as YSYEKL, both from the germline V gene. Measured from the cysteine to the phenylalanine, the CDR3 is 14 residues long. Solely the CDR3 DNA is kept, with 42 bases framed from the first base.

This receptor was identified in a girl aged 2-10 years in good health and CMV-seronegative. The sequencing input was PBMCs. Here the chain combines TRBV4-1 and TRBJ2-5, and TRBD2 may be the D gene, going by 7 matching bases. The bases read TGCGCCAGCAGCCGCCCGGGGGGCAGACAGACCCAGTACTTC. Translated, it reads CASSRPGGRQTQYF.